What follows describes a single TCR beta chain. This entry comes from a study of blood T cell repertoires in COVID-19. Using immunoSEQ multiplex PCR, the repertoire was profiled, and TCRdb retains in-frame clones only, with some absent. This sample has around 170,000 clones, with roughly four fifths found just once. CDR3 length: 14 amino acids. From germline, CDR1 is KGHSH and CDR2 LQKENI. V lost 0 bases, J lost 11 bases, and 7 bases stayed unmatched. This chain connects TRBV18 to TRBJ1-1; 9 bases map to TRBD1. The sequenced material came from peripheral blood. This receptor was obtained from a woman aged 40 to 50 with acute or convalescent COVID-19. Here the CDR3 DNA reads TGTGCCAGCTCACCACCGGGTAGGGACAGGGAGGCTTTCTTT. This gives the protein CASSPPGRDREAFF.